The rows below give T cell receptor beta chains drawn from one sample of a study of cytomegalovirus exposure and HLA in healthy donors. Libraries were prepared by immunoSEQ multiplex PCR; TCRdb keeps only in-frame clonotypes and omits some of them. The table records about 360,000 clones, roughly 90% of them present only once. Sequencing used PBMCs. These TCRs come from a woman aged 18-35 years in good health and CMV-seronegative. Each CDR3 is given with its conserved first and last residue. A D gene is named only where the DNA matches it firmly. Part of the rows lack a size; the others show once, few, many or a class for expanded clones.

CDR3 DNA: TGTGCCAGCTCCGCGTCGCGGGGCCCCCTGAAAGATCAGCCCCAGCATTTT
CDR3 protein: CASSASRGPLKDQPQHF
D gene: NA
J gene: TRBJ1-5
V gene: TRBV18
clone size: NA

CDR3 DNA: TGTGCCAGCAGGGGACTAGCGGGATTGTCATACAATGAGCAGTTCTTC
CDR3 protein: CASRGLAGLSYNEQFF
D gene: TRBD2
J gene: TRBJ2-1
V gene: TRBV2
clone size: once

CDR3 DNA: TGTGCCAGCAGCTTGTACACCGGAGGTTTTGATGAGCAGTTCTTC
CDR3 protein: CASSLYTGGFDEQFF
D gene: NA
J gene: TRBJ2-1
V gene: TRBV5-6
clone size: NA

CDR3 DNA: TGTGCCAGCAGCCTTCAGGGGAGATTCCCCTACGAGCAGTACTTC
CDR3 protein: CASSLQGRFPYEQYF
D gene: NA
J gene: TRBJ2-7
V gene: TRBV5-4
clone size: NA

CDR3 DNA: TGTGCCAGCAGTGCGGACAGGGGGCCCGCTGGGGCCAACGTCCTGACTTTC
CDR3 protein: CASSADRGPAGANVLTF
D gene: TRBD1
J gene: TRBJ2-6
V gene: TRBV6-1
clone size: NA

CDR3 DNA: TGTGCCAGCAGCGAGAGGGCAAACTATGGCTACACCTTC
CDR3 protein: CASSERANYGYTF
D gene: NA
J gene: TRBJ1-2
V gene: TRBV7-9
clone size: NA

CDR3 DNA: TGTGCCAGCAAACCCTGGGGCTCAGAGCAGTACTTC
CDR3 protein: CASKPWGSEQYF
D gene: NA
J gene: TRBJ2-7
V gene: TRBV2
clone size: few

CDR3 DNA: TGTGCCAGCAGTGACGGGGTAGCGGGAGGACCGGTTGAGCAGTTCTTC
CDR3 protein: CASSDGVAGGPVEQFF
D gene: TRBD2
J gene: TRBJ2-1
V gene: TRBV6-4
clone size: NA

CDR3 DNA: TGTGCTGTACAGGGGGGGGACCATCAGCCCCAGCATTTT
CDR3 protein: CAVQGGDHQPQHF
D gene: TRBD1
J gene: TRBJ1-5
V gene: TRBV10-3
clone size: NA

CDR3 DNA: TGTGCCAGTTCGAGCGGGAGTAGTGAGACCCAGTACTTC
CDR3 protein: CASSSGSSETQYF
D gene: TRBD2
J gene: TRBJ2-5
V gene: TRBV7-3
clone size: NA

CDR3 DNA: TGTGCCAGCAGTTGGGACAGGGGGACCGGATACGAGCAGTACTTC
CDR3 protein: CASSWDRGTGYEQYF
D gene: TRBD1
J gene: TRBJ2-7
V gene: TRBV5-6
clone size: NA

CDR3 DNA: TGCAGCGTTGAAGGGAGGAGGTCCAACTATGGCTACACCTTC
CDR3 protein: CSVEGRRSNYGYTF
D gene: NA
J gene: TRBJ1-2
V gene: TRBV29-1
clone size: NA

CDR3 DNA: TGCGCCAGCAGCCAGGGGACTATACAAGAGACCCAGTACTTC
CDR3 protein: CASSQGTIQETQYF
D gene: TRBD2
J gene: TRBJ2-5
V gene: TRBV4-1
clone size: NA

CDR3 DNA: TGTGCCAGCAGTCGCGGGACTCCCACCGGGGAGCTGTTTTTT
CDR3 protein: CASSRGTPTGELFF
D gene: NA
J gene: TRBJ2-2
V gene: TRBV9
clone size: NA

CDR3 DNA: TGTGCCAGCAGTTTATGGGGACAGGGGGCCTACGAGCAGTACTTC
CDR3 protein: CASSLWGQGAYEQYF
D gene: TRBD1
J gene: TRBJ2-7
V gene: TRBV28
clone size: NA

CDR3 DNA: TGTGCCAGCAGCAATAGCGCCCCGGGATACAATGAGCAGTTCTTC
CDR3 protein: CASSNSAPGYNEQFF
D gene: NA
J gene: TRBJ2-1
V gene: TRBV6-5
clone size: NA

CDR3 DNA: TGTGCCAGCAGTTGGCGGAGTCGTGGCACCGGGGAGCTGTTTTTT
CDR3 protein: CASSWRSRGTGELFF
D gene: NA
J gene: TRBJ2-2
V gene: TRBV27
clone size: NA

CDR3 DNA: TGTGCCAGCAGTTTAACCGGGAGGGGAGATAATGAGCAGTTCTTC
CDR3 protein: CASSLTGRGDNEQFF
D gene: TRBD2
J gene: TRBJ2-1
V gene: TRBV27
clone size: NA

CDR3 DNA: TGTGCCAGCAGGACGCGGGGGGGCACAGATACGCAGTATTTT
CDR3 protein: CASRTRGGTDTQYF
D gene: TRBD2
J gene: TRBJ2-3
V gene: TRBV27
clone size: NA

CDR3 DNA: TGCAGTGCCCGGTATAATGAGCAGTTCTTC
CDR3 protein: CSARYNEQFF
D gene: NA
J gene: TRBJ2-1
V gene: TRBV20-1
clone size: NA

CDR3 DNA: TGTGCCAGCAGCTCCACGGACAGGTCGGGCTACACCTTC
CDR3 protein: CASSSTDRSGYTF
D gene: TRBD1
J gene: TRBJ1-2
V gene: TRBV5-6
clone size: NA

CDR3 DNA: TGTGCCAGCAGGGGGACATTTCTGAACACTGAAGCTTTCTTT
CDR3 protein: CASRGTFLNTEAFF
D gene: NA
J gene: TRBJ1-1
V gene: TRBV2
clone size: NA

CDR3 DNA: TGCGCCAGCAGCCAACCCCGGGACTACCTTAAAGGGGAGCTGTTTTTT
CDR3 protein: CASSQPRDYLKGELFF
D gene: TRBD2
J gene: TRBJ2-2
V gene: TRBV5-1
clone size: NA

CDR3 DNA: TGTGCCAGCAGCCGGGGAGGCACAGATACGCAGTATTTT
CDR3 protein: CASSRGGTDTQYF
D gene: NA
J gene: TRBJ2-3
V gene: TRBV7-9
clone size: NA

CDR3 DNA: TGTGCCAGCAGTACTACTAGCGGCAGCTACGAGCAGTACTTC
CDR3 protein: CASSTTSGSYEQYF
D gene: TRBD2
J gene: TRBJ2-7
V gene: TRBV7-9
clone size: NA

CDR3 DNA: TGTGCCAGCAGTCTCCCCTCAGCGGGGGCCTACAATGAGCAGTTCTTC
CDR3 protein: CASSLPSAGAYNEQFF
D gene: TRBD2
J gene: TRBJ2-1
V gene: TRBV27
clone size: NA

CDR3 DNA: TGTGCCAGCAGTTCCCCGAGAATCTACAATGAGCAGTTCTTC
CDR3 protein: CASSSPRIYNEQFF
D gene: NA
J gene: TRBJ2-1
V gene: TRBV6-5
clone size: NA

CDR3 DNA: TGTGCCAGCAGCCAGGATGACAGGGGAGCCTACGAGCAGTACTTC
CDR3 protein: CASSQDDRGAYEQYF
D gene: TRBD1
J gene: TRBJ2-7
V gene: TRBV4-2
clone size: NA

CDR3 DNA: TGTGCCAGCAGTGAAGCAACAGAGCTACTCCACTTT
CDR3 protein: CASSEATELLHF
D gene: NA
J gene: TRBJ1-6
V gene: TRBV6-1
clone size: NA

CDR3 DNA: TGTGCCAGCAGCACCGGGACACAGAACACTGAAGCTTTCTTT
CDR3 protein: CASSTGTQNTEAFF
D gene: NA
J gene: TRBJ1-1
V gene: TRBV5-6
clone size: few

CDR3 DNA: TGTGCCAGCAGTGGTAGTAATCATGAAAAACTGTTTTTT
CDR3 protein: CASSGSNHEKLFF
D gene: NA
J gene: TRBJ1-4
V gene: TRBV28
clone size: NA

CDR3 DNA: TGTGCCAGCAGTCAGGGGGCGCAGGATGGCTACACCTTC
CDR3 protein: CASSQGAQDGYTF
D gene: TRBD1
J gene: TRBJ1-2
V gene: TRBV28
clone size: NA

CDR3 DNA: TGTGCCAGCTCTATTGGGACTAGCGCTTCCTACGAGCAGTACTTC
CDR3 protein: CASSIGTSASYEQYF
D gene: TRBD2
J gene: TRBJ2-7
V gene: TRBV18
clone size: NA

CDR3 DNA: TGCGCCAGCAGCTTGGATTCTACCGCCGGGTTTACGCTGTTTTTT
CDR3 protein: CASSLDSTAGFTLFF
D gene: NA
J gene: TRBJ2-2
V gene: TRBV5-1
clone size: NA

CDR3 DNA: TGCAGCGTCCGACAATTCGGGACTAGCGGGAGGGCAAACATCCACGAGCAGTACTTC
CDR3 protein: CSVRQFGTSGRANIHEQYF
D gene: TRBD2
J gene: TRBJ2-7
V gene: TRBV29-1
clone size: NA

CDR3 DNA: TGCGCCAGCAGCCCCGGGAGAGTCACCGGGGAGCTGTTTTTT
CDR3 protein: CASSPGRVTGELFF
D gene: NA
J gene: TRBJ2-2
V gene: TRBV5-1
clone size: NA

CDR3 DNA: TGTGCCAGCAGGCCCCGGGACAGGAGGGACGAGCAGTACTTC
CDR3 protein: CASRPRDRRDEQYF
D gene: TRBD1
J gene: TRBJ2-7
V gene: TRBV6-6
clone size: NA

CDR3 DNA: TGCGCCAGCAGTTTAACAGGGGGACACACAGATACGCAGTATTTT
CDR3 protein: CASSLTGGHTDTQYF
D gene: TRBD1
J gene: TRBJ2-3
V gene: TRBV4-1
clone size: NA

CDR3 DNA: TGTGCCATCAGTGAGTCGACAAACGAAGCTTTCTTT
CDR3 protein: CAISESTNEAFF
D gene: NA
J gene: TRBJ1-1
V gene: TRBV10-3
clone size: NA

CDR3 DNA: TGTGCCAGCAGCTCCCGGGGGTACGAGCAGTACTTC
CDR3 protein: CASSSRGYEQYF
D gene: NA
J gene: TRBJ2-7
V gene: TRBV7-9
clone size: few

CDR3 DNA: TGTGCCAGCAGTTTATTTCACGGGGGCACTGAAGCTTTCTTT
CDR3 protein: CASSLFHGGTEAFF
D gene: NA
J gene: TRBJ1-1
V gene: TRBV28
clone size: once

CDR3 DNA: TGTGCCAGCAGTTTACGGGAGGGACAGGGAACGGGGCAGTATTTT
CDR3 protein: CASSLREGQGTGQYF
D gene: NA
J gene: TRBJ2-3
V gene: TRBV27
clone size: few